This T cell receptor beta chain was identified during a study of CD8 T cells in Susac syndrome. V shed 4 bases and J 7 bases; nucleotides not matched to a gene: 3. The CDR3 sequence is 15 residues long. Germline CDR1 MNHEY, CDR2 SMNVEV (reference sequence). With random hexamers, reverse transcription was performed on about 0.5 to 1 ug of RNA. TCRdb independently ran MiXCR on the immunoSEQ multiplex PCR reads; one entry per CDR3 protein. The sample shows fewer than 350,000 distinct CDR3 sequences, about nine tenths of them seen only once. About this clonotype itself: Its antigen remains unknown.

Study outcomes and limitations: Individuals included in the TCR sequencing and HLA analysis were acknowledged by the study to be relatively few in number.

This receptor was obtained from a human donor with multiple sclerosis. The specimen was CD8+ T cells from PBMCs. This chain links TRBV27 with TRBJ2-1; 14 bases are a match to TRBD2. This CDR3 reads CASSYGTSGGNEQFF. CDR3 DNA sequence: TGTGCCAGCAGTTATGGGACTAGCGGGGGTAATGAGCAGTTCTTC.